A selection of T cell receptor beta chains follows, all from one sample in a study of blood T cell repertoires in COVID-19. Assay: immunoSEQ multiplex PCR; the TCRdb copy retains only in-frame clones and omits some. The table has 70,000 to 95,000 clones, 80% to 90% seen once. Sequencing was performed on peripheral blood. These receptors came from a woman between 45 and 65 years old with acute or convalescent COVID-19. Each CDR3 is given with its conserved first and last residue. A D gene is named only where the DNA matches it firmly. Clone size, where shown, is once, few, many, or a class for clones that have expanded.

clone_size,d_call,j_call,v_call,cdr3_aa,cdr3_nt
.,.,TRBJ2-1,TRBV4-1,CASSPADRMNEQFF,TGCGCCAGCAGCCCGGCCGACAGGATGAATGAGCAGTTCTTC
.,TRBD2,TRBJ2-3,TRBV7-8,CASSLELLAGGPDTQYF,TGTGCCAGCAGCTTAGAACTACTAGCGGGAGGCCCAGATACGCAGTATTTT
.,.,TRBJ2-1,TRBV28,CASSVERRQFF,TGTGCCAGCAGCGTGGAGCGGAGGCAGTTCTTC
.,.,TRBJ2-5,TRBV2,CASSGAARTETQYF,TGTGCCAGCAGTGGGGCAGCACGAACGGAGACCCAGTACTTC
once,TRBD2,TRBJ2-1,TRBV9,CASSVGLAGGDNEQFF,TGTGCCAGCAGCGTGGGACTAGCGGGGGGCGACAATGAGCAGTTCTTC
.,TRBD1,TRBJ2-7,TRBV28,CASRPGQGFSSSYEQYF,TGTGCCAGCAGACCCGGACAGGGCTTCTCCAGCTCCTACGAGCAGTACTTC
.,.,TRBJ1-6,TRBV6-5,CASAGPNSPLHF,TGTGCCAGCGCGGGACCAAATTCACCCCTCCACTTT
.,TRBD2,TRBJ2-3,TRBV9,CASSAVAGATDTQYF,TGTGCCAGTAGCGCGGTAGCGGGAGCGACAGATACGCAGTATTTT
.,.,TRBJ2-2,TRBV7-9,CASSAGPANTGELFF,TGTGCCAGCAGCGCAGGGCCAGCGAACACCGGGGAGCTGTTTTTT
.,.,TRBJ2-7,TRBV2,CASSGQGSYYEQYF,TGTGCCAGCAGTGGGCAGGGATCGTATTACGAGCAGTACTTC
.,TRBD1,TRBJ2-7,TRBV2,CASTGDSPHEQYF,TGTGCCAGCACTGGGGACAGTCCCCACGAGCAGTACTTC
.,.,TRBJ2-1,TRBV4-3,CASSRAGNEQFF,TGCGCCAGCAGCCGGGCGGGGAATGAGCAGTTCTTC
.,.,TRBJ1-4,TRBV29-1,CSVRTPGDEKLFF,TGCAGCGTCCGGACACCTGGGGATGAAAAACTGTTTTTT
.,.,TRBJ1-5,TRBV24-1,CATSEAGVLRPQHF,TGTGCCACCAGTGAAGCAGGGGTCTTGCGGCCCCAGCATTTT
.,TRBD1,TRBJ2-7,TRBV11-1,CASSRDRGVYEQYF,TGTGCCAGCAGCCGGGACAGGGGTGTCTACGAGCAGTACTTC
.,.,TRBJ2-1,TRBV7-3,CASSLGHSSYNEQFF,TGTGCCAGCAGCCTCGGACATAGCTCCTACAATGAGCAGTTCTTC
.,.,TRBJ2-3,TRBV18,CASSSGSWEDTQYF,TGTGCCAGCTCATCGGGTTCTTGGGAGGATACGCAGTATTTT